This T cell receptor (beta chain) was captured in a study of CD8 T cells in Susac syndrome. Random hexamers were used to reverse transcribe the RNA input (roughly 0.5 to 1 ug). In TCRdb, the immunoSEQ multiplex PCR reads were re-called with MiXCR into one record per CDR3 protein. The sample holds 180,000 or so distinct CDR3 sequences; about 95% are singletons and the top ten take approximately 0.094%. V was shortened by 5 bases and J by 7 bases, with 16 bases between the two germline ends. The CDR3 totals 14 residues. The sequence came from a human donor in good health. Sequencing input: CD4+ T cells from PBMCs. The rearrangement joins TRBV12-3 or TRBV12-4 to TRBJ2-3; D tentatively reads TRBD1 or TRBD2 (5 bases each). The CDR3 DNA follows: TGTGCCAGCAGTGGGGACCGGATCCGAAATACGCAGTATTTT. Protein: CASSGDRIRNTQYF.